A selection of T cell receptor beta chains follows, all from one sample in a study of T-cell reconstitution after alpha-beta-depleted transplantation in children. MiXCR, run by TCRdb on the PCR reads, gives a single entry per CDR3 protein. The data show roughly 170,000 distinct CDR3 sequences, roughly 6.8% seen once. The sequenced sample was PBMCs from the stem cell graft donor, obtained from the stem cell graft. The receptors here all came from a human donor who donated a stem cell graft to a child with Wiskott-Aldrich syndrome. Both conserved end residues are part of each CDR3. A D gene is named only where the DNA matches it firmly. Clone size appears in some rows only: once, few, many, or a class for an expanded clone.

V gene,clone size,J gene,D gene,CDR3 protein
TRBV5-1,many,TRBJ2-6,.,CASSQDPVDVLTF
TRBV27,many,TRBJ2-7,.,CASISPHEQYF
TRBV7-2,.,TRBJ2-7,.,CASSPRSRRGGTYEQYF
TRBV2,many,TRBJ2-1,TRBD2,CAGSLAGTHNEWFF
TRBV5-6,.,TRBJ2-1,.,CASSPPGFNEQFF
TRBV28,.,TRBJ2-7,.,CASSFGYYEQYF
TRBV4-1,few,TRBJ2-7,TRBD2,CASSSRTSGTYEQYF
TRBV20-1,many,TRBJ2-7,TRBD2,CSATRPGTSGYEQYF
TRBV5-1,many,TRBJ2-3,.,CASSLGPGTDTQYF
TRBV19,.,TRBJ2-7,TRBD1,CASSQGQGYEQYF
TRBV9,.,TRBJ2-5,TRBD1,CASSGGTGGRLETQYF
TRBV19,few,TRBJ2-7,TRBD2,CASSIAAGVSYEQYF
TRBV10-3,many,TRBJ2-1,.,CATLGGASNEQFF
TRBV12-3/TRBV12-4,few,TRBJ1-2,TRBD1,CASSFRQGDGYTF
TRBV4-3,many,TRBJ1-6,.,CASSRNQNPGSPLHF
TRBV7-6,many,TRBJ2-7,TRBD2,CASSLVALAGRSSYEQYF
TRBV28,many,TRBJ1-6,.,CASSLISSAGEDSPLHF
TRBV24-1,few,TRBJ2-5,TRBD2,CATSDSPWTSDVQETQYF
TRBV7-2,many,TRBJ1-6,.,CASSIRRDGSPLHF
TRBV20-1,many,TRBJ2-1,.,CSATDPNNEQFF
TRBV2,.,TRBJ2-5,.,CASSVLGETQYF
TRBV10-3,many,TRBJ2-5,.,CAIGRGPETQYF
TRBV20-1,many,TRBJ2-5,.,CSARSGQETQYF
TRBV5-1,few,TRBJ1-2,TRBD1,CASSLVAGGDYGYTF
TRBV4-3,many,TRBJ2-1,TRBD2,CASSPSGGLQFF
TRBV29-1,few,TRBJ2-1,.,CSASRAVGYEQFF
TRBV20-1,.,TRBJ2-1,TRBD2,CSARPPGLALSSYNEQFF
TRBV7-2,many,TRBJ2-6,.,CASSRYRSSGANVLTF
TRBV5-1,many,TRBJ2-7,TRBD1,CASSPGTGEGYEQYF
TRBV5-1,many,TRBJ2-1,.,CASREGYNEQFF
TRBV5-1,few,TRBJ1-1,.,CASSLDLSVPEAFF
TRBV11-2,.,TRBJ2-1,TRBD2,CASSLGPSGRGEQFF
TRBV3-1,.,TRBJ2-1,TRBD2,CAFSFVRLAGGSDNEQFF
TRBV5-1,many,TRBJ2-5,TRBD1,CASSFGGQRFQETQYF
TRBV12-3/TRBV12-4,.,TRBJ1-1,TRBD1,CASIGQVNTEAFF
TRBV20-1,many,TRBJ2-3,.,CSARDHTTQYF
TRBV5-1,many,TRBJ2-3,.,CASSLDSTDTQYF
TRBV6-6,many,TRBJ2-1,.,CASRDNEQFF
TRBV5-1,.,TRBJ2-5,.,CASKGQETQYF
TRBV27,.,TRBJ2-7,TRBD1,CASSLGPGQGSYEQYF
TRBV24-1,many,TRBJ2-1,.,CATSDPNASELRREQFF
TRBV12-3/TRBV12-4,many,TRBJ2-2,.,CASRAAIGELFF
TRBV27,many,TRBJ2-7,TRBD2,CASGLLLDIDGRASYEQYF
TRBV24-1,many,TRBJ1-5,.,CATSGGSNQPQHF
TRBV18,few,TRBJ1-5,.,CASSPGLNQPQHF
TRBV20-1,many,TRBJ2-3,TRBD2,CSARRWLAGSTDTQYF
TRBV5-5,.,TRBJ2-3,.,CASGRGSTDTQYF